The 10 T cell receptor beta chains below all came from one sample that was sequenced in a study of blood T cell repertoires in COVID-19. Measured with immunoSEQ multiplex PCR; TCRdb has only the in-frame clones, and not every one. The table has approximately 270,000 clones, around 82% seen once. Sequencing was done on a sample of peripheral blood. The receptors here all came from a person aged 70 to 85 with COVID-19, enrolled during active disease.

The chain uses TRBV18 and TRBJ2-5, with TRBD1 identical over 7 bases. V lost 4 bases to trimming and J lost 5 bases; unmatched junction nucleotides: 7. This CDR3 spans 14 amino acids. CDR1 and CDR2 from the germline V gene are KGHSH and LQKENI. The CDR3 reads CASSLSGGDETQYF. CDR3 DNA: TGTGCCAGCTCACTTTCAGGGGGTGACGAGACCCAGTACTTC.

The chain is built from TRBV4-3 and TRBJ1-1, with D perhaps TRBD1 (5 bases). V was pared by 4 bases and J by 4 bases, with 22 bases between. Looked up from germline, CDR1 is LGHNA and CDR2 is YSLEER. The CDR3 loop spans 17 amino acids. The CDR3 spells CASSPRPKTGRGTEAFF. CDR3 bases: TGCGCCAGCAGCCCCCGCCCCAAAACAGGCCGCGGCACTGAAGCTTTCTTT.

J is TRBJ1-1 and V is TRBV5-8; D is unresolved. V was shortened by 0 bases and J by 3 bases, with 9 bases between the two germline ends. CDR1 SGHTS and CDR2 YDEGEE come from the germline V gene. This CDR3 is 14 amino acids long. The CDR3 DNA is TGTGCCAGCAGCTTGGTGCAAGCGGACACTGAAGCTTTCTTT. It specifies CASSLVQADTEAFF. Full variable domain (outside the CDR3, taken from reference TRBV5-8 and TRBJ1-1): EAGVTQSPTHLIKTRGQQATLRCSPISGHTSVYWYQQALGLGLQFLLWYDEGEERNRGNFPPRFSGRQFPNYSSELNVNALELEDSALYLCASSLVQADTEAFFGQGTRLTVV.

The V gene is TRBV15, the J gene TRBJ1-5; tentatively, D is TRBD1 (6 bases). V was clipped by 4 bases and J by 0 bases, with 10 bases between them. This CDR3 is built from 15 residues. CDR1 LNHNV and CDR2 YYDKDF come from the germline V gene (reference sequence). CDR3: CATSITGISNQPQHF. DNA of the CDR3: TGTGCCACCAGCATAACAGGGATTAGCAATCAGCCCCAGCATTTT.

The CDR3 DNA sequence: TGTGCCAGCTCACCCCTCTTTCGTATTCGGGAGCAGTTCTTC. Residues: CASSPLFRIREQFF. V is TRBV18 and J is TRBJ2-1; D is uncertain. With 3 bases removed from V and 10 bases from J, the gap between germline ends came to 16 bases. Germline loops: CDR1 KGHSH, CDR2 LQKENI. This CDR3 contains 14 residues.

The genes are TRBV19 and TRBJ1-6; possible D gene TRBD1, 5 bases. CDR3 size: 18 residues. Germline CDR1 and CDR2: LNHDA and SQIVND (reference sequence). V was trimmed by 3 bases and J by 5 bases, leaving 20 bases between them. The CDR3 nucleotides are TGTGCCAGTAGTATTTGGGCGGGAACGGGGGATAATAATTCACCCCTCCACTTT. Residues: CASSIWAGTGDNNSPLHF.

This clone appeared a single time. V usage is TRBV20-1 and J usage is TRBJ2-7, with a weak D call TRBD1 (6 bases). This CDR3 is built from 13 residues. The germline V gene encodes CDR1 DFQATT and CDR2 SNEGSKA (reference sequence). V gave up 3 bases and J gave up 0 bases, with 9 bases separating them. CDR3 loop: CSASRDTSYEQYF. DNA for the CDR3: TGCAGTGCTAGTCGGGACACCTCCTACGAGCAGTACTTC.

The rearrangement uses TRBV5-4 and TRBJ2-1, with a possible D match to TRBD1 (6 bases). V was cut by 0 bases and J by 2 bases, with 12 bases left in between. In germline, CDR1 is SGHNT, CDR2 YYREEE (reference sequence). The CDR3 totals 16 residues. This chain's CDR3 is CASSLGGQGTYNEQFF. In nucleotides, the CDR3 is TGTGCCAGCAGCTTGGGGGGGCAGGGAACCTACAATGAGCAGTTCTTC.

The genes are TRBV19 and TRBJ2-1, with 9 nucleotides matching TRBD1. CDR1 LNHDA and CDR2 SQIVND come from the germline V gene (reference sequence). CDR3 length: 15 residues. V gave up 7 bases and J gave up 8 bases; unmatched junction bases: 12. CDR3 loop: CASILTGTGLHEQFF. CDR3 nucleotide sequence: TGTGCCAGTATACTAACCGGGACAGGGTTGCATGAGCAGTTCTTC.

This chain uses TRBV2 with TRBJ2-7; 10 bases are a match to TRBD2. V dropped 4 bases and J dropped 0; count of bases not matched to a gene: 3. Germline V gene data show CDR1 as SNHLY and CDR2 as FYNNEI. This CDR3 has 15 residues. The CDR3 DNA sequence: TGTGCCAGCAGTGCCTCTAGCGGGAGCTCCTACGAGCAGTACTTC. Its translation: CASSASSGSSYEQYF.